These T cell receptor beta chains were read from a single sample in a study of blood T cell repertoires in COVID-19. Only in-frame clones appear in the TCRdb table, and some are missing; sequencing was by immunoSEQ multiplex PCR. The repertoire holds approximately 80,000 clones, with 60% to 80% as singletons. The sequencing input was peripheral blood. These receptors all come from a human donor in a cohort sampled during active COVID-19. CDR3s include the opening cysteine and the closing phenylalanine or tryptophan. Each record gives: V gene, D gene, clone size, CDR3 length, J gene, CDR3 protein, CDR3 DNA. The D gene is left open where the match is weak. Not every row has a clone size; where given, it reads once, few, many or a size class.

v_gene: TRBV9
d_gene: NA
abundance: NA
len: 14
j_gene: TRBJ1-4
CDR3aa: CASSRTGYAEKLFF
CDR3nt: TGTGCCAGCAGCCGCACAGGGTACGCTGAAAAACTGTTTTTT

v_gene: TRBV4-2
d_gene: TRBD1
abundance: few
len: 15
j_gene: TRBJ1-2
CDR3aa: CASSPQGQANYGYTF
CDR3nt: TGTGCCAGCAGCCCTCAGGGACAGGCTAACTATGGCTACACCTTC

v_gene: TRBV24-1
d_gene: TRBD1
abundance: NA
len: 16
j_gene: TRBJ2-7
CDR3aa: CATSDRQGAVGYEQYF
CDR3nt: TGTGCCACCAGTGATCGTCAGGGGGCGGTCGGCTACGAGCAGTACTTC

v_gene: TRBV28
d_gene: NA
abundance: NA
len: 15
j_gene: TRBJ1-5
CDR3aa: CASSSIAHRDQPQHF
CDR3nt: TGTGCCAGCAGTTCCATCGCCCATCGCGATCAGCCCCAGCATTTT

v_gene: TRBV6-5
d_gene: TRBD1
abundance: medium-sized
len: 14
j_gene: TRBJ2-5
CDR3aa: CASSSGTGQETQYF
CDR3nt: TGTGCCAGCAGTTCAGGGACAGGGCAAGAGACCCAGTACTTC

v_gene: TRBV15
d_gene: NA
abundance: NA
len: 15
j_gene: TRBJ2-2
CDR3aa: CATSREDRNTGELFF
CDR3nt: TGTGCCACCAGCAGAGAAGACAGAAACACCGGGGAGCTGTTTTTT

v_gene: TRBV27
d_gene: TRBD1
abundance: NA
len: 15
j_gene: TRBJ1-4
CDR3aa: CASSFGDRGREKLFF
CDR3nt: TGTGCCAGCAGTTTTGGGGACAGGGGGCGTGAAAAACTGTTTTTT

v_gene: TRBV30
d_gene: TRBD1
abundance: few
len: 14
j_gene: TRBJ2-7
CDR3aa: CAWSPDRDFYEQYF
CDR3nt: TGTGCCTGGAGTCCGGACAGGGACTTCTACGAGCAGTACTTC

v_gene: TRBV11-3
d_gene: TRBD1
abundance: NA
len: 15
j_gene: TRBJ2-7
CDR3aa: CASSLDSGQVEGQYF
CDR3nt: TGTGCCAGCAGCTTAGATTCGGGACAGGTCGAGGGGCAGTACTTC

v_gene: TRBV7-9
d_gene: NA
abundance: few
len: 16
j_gene: TRBJ2-7
CDR3aa: CASSLARGRGSYEQYF
CDR3nt: TGTGCCAGCAGCTTAGCCAGGGGCAGGGGAAGCTACGAGCAGTACTTC

v_gene: TRBV7-9
d_gene: NA
abundance: NA
len: 15
j_gene: TRBJ1-1
CDR3aa: CASSLAQGRNTEAFF
CDR3nt: TGTGCCAGCAGCTTAGCTCAGGGTCGGAACACTGAAGCTTTCTTT

v_gene: TRBV21-1
d_gene: NA
abundance: few
len: 16
j_gene: TRBJ2-1
CDR3aa: CASSKSQQGARNEQFF
CDR3nt: TGTGCCAGCAGCAAATCTCAACAGGGGGCTCGAAATGAGCAGTTCTTC

v_gene: TRBV6-6
d_gene: NA
abundance: NA
len: 15
j_gene: TRBJ1-3
CDR3aa: CASNRDRTSGNTIYF
CDR3nt: TGTGCCAGCAACCGAGACAGGACATCTGGAAACACCATATATTTT

v_gene: TRBV7-3
d_gene: TRBD1
abundance: NA
len: 15
j_gene: TRBJ2-2
CDR3aa: CATSKTGERTGELFF
CDR3nt: TGTGCCACCTCGAAGACAGGGGAGAGGACCGGGGAGCTGTTTTTT

v_gene: TRBV4-1
d_gene: TRBD2
abundance: NA
len: 17
j_gene: TRBJ2-3
CDR3aa: CASSQTGTSGSTDTQYF
CDR3nt: TGCGCCAGCAGCCAGACAGGGACTAGCGGAAGCACAGATACGCAGTATTTT

v_gene: TRBV5-1
d_gene: TRBD2
abundance: NA
len: 17
j_gene: TRBJ2-7
CDR3aa: CASSPGLAGGSSYEQYF
CDR3nt: TGCGCCAGCAGCCCGGGACTAGCGGGGGGGTCATCCTACGAGCAGTACTTC

v_gene: TRBV28
d_gene: NA
abundance: NA
len: 15
j_gene: TRBJ1-2
CDR3aa: CASSPLGARNYGYTF
CDR3nt: TGTGCCAGCAGTCCGCTGGGGGCCCGCAACTATGGCTACACCTTC

v_gene: TRBV4-2
d_gene: TRBD1
abundance: NA
len: 18
j_gene: TRBJ2-6
CDR3aa: CASSQVKGQGSRANVLTF
CDR3nt: TGTGCCAGCAGCCAAGTAAAAGGACAGGGGTCTAGGGCCAACGTCCTGACTTTC

v_gene: TRBV30
d_gene: NA
abundance: NA
len: 12
j_gene: TRBJ2-7
CDR3aa: CAWKQGNFEQYF
CDR3nt: TGTGCCTGGAAACAGGGAAATTTCGAGCAGTACTTC

v_gene: TRBV5-5
d_gene: TRBD1
abundance: NA
len: 15
j_gene: TRBJ1-2
CDR3aa: CASSLWGQGNYGYTF
CDR3nt: TGTGCCAGCAGCTTGTGGGGACAGGGCAACTATGGCTACACCTTC

v_gene: TRBV7-9
d_gene: TRBD1
abundance: NA
len: 17
j_gene: TRBJ2-7
CDR3aa: CASPARRRQGATYEQYF
CDR3nt: TGTGCCAGCCCCGCGCGGAGGCGACAGGGGGCAACCTACGAGCAGTACTTC

v_gene: TRBV11-2
d_gene: NA
abundance: once
len: 13
j_gene: TRBJ1-1
CDR3aa: CASGLVLYTEAFF
CDR3nt: TGTGCCAGCGGCCTTGTATTGTACACTGAAGCTTTCTTT

v_gene: TRBV5-1
d_gene: NA
abundance: NA
len: 15
j_gene: TRBJ2-5
CDR3aa: CASSRGNEIGETQYF
CDR3nt: TGCGCCAGCAGCCGAGGGAATGAGATTGGGGAGACCCAGTACTTC

v_gene: TRBV6-1
d_gene: NA
abundance: NA
len: 12
j_gene: TRBJ1-2
CDR3aa: CASSEALRGYTF
CDR3nt: TGTGCCAGCAGTGAAGCGCTTCGGGGCTACACCTTC